These 25 T cell receptor beta chains share one sample of origin, sequenced in a study of blood T cell repertoires in COVID-19. Sequencing used immunoSEQ multiplex PCR; TCRdb keeps in-frame clones, though not all of them. The sample yields around 250,000 clones, over 80% seen once. Material for sequencing was peripheral blood. These receptors were taken from a woman between 40 and 55 years old who had recovered from COVID-19.

The chain carries TRBV28 and TRBJ2-5, with TRBD1 matching 8 bases. The V and J ends lost 1 base and 0 bases, in that order; junction bases with no gene match: 1. The CDR3 totals 15 residues. CDR1 and CDR2 from the germline V gene are MDHEN and SYDVKM. This chain's CDR3 is CASSLYRGYQETQYF. The CDR3, as DNA: TGTGCCAGCAGTTTATACAGGGGGTACCAAGAGACCCAGTACTTC.

This chain joins TRBV4-1 and TRBJ2-1; 7 nucleotides match TRBD1. Per germline, CDR1 MGHRA and CDR2 YSYEKL. The CDR3 sequence is 15 residues long. The trim removed 0 bases at V and 5 bases at J, leaving 4 bases unmatched. CDR3 residues: CASSQDLGQDNEQFF. In nucleotides, the CDR3 is TGCGCCAGCAGCCAAGATCTTGGACAGGACAATGAGCAGTTCTTC.

The rearrangement uses TRBV5-6 and TRBJ2-1; TRBD1 might be the D (5 bases). Trimming removed 1 base at V and 8 bases at J, with 13 bases between. CDR3 length: 14 amino acids. Per germline, CDR1 SGHDT and CDR2 YYEEEE. The CDR3 DNA sequence: TGTGCCAGCAGCTTGTACCACTGGGGCGATGAGCAGTTCTTC. Translation gives CASSLYHWGDEQFF.

Remarks on this clone: This same CDR3 is encoded by further DNA sequences in the sample. The chain carries TRBV7-8 and TRBJ1-6; 8 bases agree with TRBD1. V was clipped by 3 bases and J by 16 bases; unmatched bases: 11. The germline CDR1 and CDR2 sequences are SGHVS and FQNEAQ. This CDR3 is built from 14 residues. This CDR3 reads CASSFDRGVKALHF. In DNA, the CDR3 is TGTGCCAGCAGCTTTGACAGGGGAGTTAAGGCTCTCCACTTT.

A few counts support this clone. This chain connects TRBV27 to TRBJ1-6, with unresolved D. Germline loops: CDR1 MNHEY, CDR2 SMNVEV (reference sequence). Trimming shortened V by 5 bases and J by 4 bases, and 12 bases separated the two germline ends. The CDR3 sequence is 15 residues long. As DNA, the CDR3 is TGTGCCAGCAGTGAACTACGGGGTTATAATTCACCCCTCCACTTT. Protein product: CASSELRGYNSPLHF.

The chain has TRBV6-5 and TRBJ1-3; TRBD1 agrees at 7 bases. Germline V CDR1 and CDR2: MNHEY, SVGAGI. The CDR3 covers 14 residues. The trim removed 5 bases at V and 2 bases at J, leaving 3 bases unmatched. CDR3 nucleotide sequence: TGTGCCAGCAGTCTTACAGGGGCTGGAAACACCATATATTTT. This translates into CASSLTGAGNTIYF.

The gene calls are TRBV5-5 and TRBJ2-1, with 10 bases aligning to TRBD1. V lost 4 bases and J lost 9; bases outside the gene matches: 4. Germline V CDR1 and CDR2: SGHKS, YYEKEE (reference sequence). The length of the CDR3 is 13 residues. CDR3 protein: CASSRTGGSEQFF. The CDR3 coding sequence is TGTGCCAGCAGCCGGACAGGGGGAAGTGAGCAGTTCTTC.

V usage is TRBV2 and J usage is TRBJ1-3, with D possibly matching TRBD1 (5 bases). CDR1 is SNHLY, CDR2 FYNNEI, per germline. V was trimmed by 11 bases and J by 0 bases, leaving 14 bases between them. This CDR3 has 14 amino acids. The CDR3 DNA reads TGTGCCTCTATGGGGCTGCGCTCTGGAAACACCATATATTTT. This sequence encodes CASMGLRSGNTIYF.

The chain is built from TRBV7-9 and TRBJ2-2; D ambiguous. Trimming left V 1 base short and J 1 base short, with 7 bases between. Germline V lookup: CDR1 SEHNR, CDR2 FQNEAQ (reference sequence). CDR3 length: 15 amino acids. The CDR3 nucleotides are TGTGCCAGCAGCTTAGTCCGACAGAACACCGGGGAGCTGTTTTTT. This sequence encodes CASSLVRQNTGELFF.

The gene calls are TRBV5-1 and TRBJ1-5; no reliable D call. Per the germline V gene, CDR1 is SGHRS and CDR2 is YFSETQ. The V gene lost 0 bases and the J gene lost 5 bases, with 6 bases spanning the gap. The CDR3 is 13 residues long. As DNA, the CDR3 is TGCGCCAGCAGCTTGGTCGGGGATCAGCCCCAGCATTTT. This encodes CASSLVGDQPQHF.

The chain has TRBV6-5 and TRBJ2-7; D unresolved. V shed 7 bases and J shed 2 bases, with 18 bases lying between them. This CDR3 region has 15 residues. From germline, CDR1 is MNHEY and CDR2 SVGAGI. CDR3 DNA: TGTGCCAGCACCACTTTGGGCCGAGAGCCCTACGAGCAGTACTTC. Translation: CASTTLGREPYEQYF.

The table lists this clone with a count of one. This rearrangement joins TRBV24-1 to TRBJ2-4; D is unresolved. V was cut by 5 bases and J by 0 bases, with 19 bases left in between. The CDR3 spans 18 residues. Germline CDR1 is KGHDR and CDR2 is SFDVKD. The CDR3: CATSATAYAGTAKNIQYF. The CDR3 DNA is TGTGCCACCAGTGCTACGGCTTATGCAGGAACAGCCAAAAACATTCAGTACTTC.

The rearrangement joins TRBV5-4 to TRBJ1-5; D not certain. The V gene's germline CDR1 is SGHNT and CDR2 YYREEE (reference sequence). CDR3 size: 16 residues. Trimming took off 1 base at V and 0 bases at J, with 11 bases between the two ends. As DNA, the CDR3 is TGTGCCAGCAGCTTGTCGTCAGGTAATAGCAATCAGCCCCAGCATTTT. Translating it yields CASSLSSGNSNQPQHF.

This rearrangement joins TRBV20-1 to TRBJ1-2; perhaps TRBD1 as D (5 bases). Germline V lookup: CDR1 DFQATT, CDR2 SNEGSKA (reference sequence). Trimming pared 3 bases from V and 4 bases from J, leaving 12 bases between. The length of the CDR3 is 13 residues. This chain's CDR3 is CSASQGYTYGYTF. The DNA of the CDR3 is TGCAGTGCTAGTCAGGGATATACCTATGGCTACACCTTC.

The rearrangement links TRBV24-1 to TRBJ2-7; 9 positions agree with TRBD1. Germline loops: CDR1 KGHDR, CDR2 SFDVKD. The trim removed 4 bases at V and 5 bases at J, leaving 8 bases unmatched. CDR3 length: 15 residues. For the CDR3, the DNA is TGTGCCACCAGTGAATCCGGGACAGGGATTCACGAGCAGTACTTC. It specifies CATSESGTGIHEQYF.

The V call is TRBV5-1, the J call TRBJ1-1; a possible D gene is TRBD1 (5 bases). This CDR3 has 16 residues. Germline V gives CDR1 SGHRS, CDR2 YFSETQ. V gave up 8 bases and J gave up 0 bases, with 20 bases separating them. This CDR3 reads CASTQTPGLMNTEAFF. CDR3 DNA: TGCGCCAGTACTCAAACACCGGGACTGATGAACACTGAAGCTTTCTTT.

This clone was observed a few times. The chain has TRBV3-1 (or the pseudogene TRBV3-2) and TRBJ1-5; D remains ambiguous. Germline V CDR1 and CDR2: LGHDT, YNNKEL (reference sequence). The V end lost 1 base, the J end lost 3 bases, and 7 bases lay between the germline ends. The CDR3 consists of 14 residues. The CDR3 coding sequence is TGTGCCAGCAGCCAAGGGCAGTACAATCAGCCCCAGCATTTT. It is translated as CASSQGQYNQPQHF.

This chain links TRBV10-3 with TRBJ1-6, with TRBD1 matching 10 bases. The length of the CDR3 is 16 residues. V lost 4 bases and J lost 9; bases outside the gene matches: 9. Germline CDR1 and CDR2: ENHRY and SYGVKD. The CDR3 DNA is TGTGCCATCAGTGTCGAGGGACAGGGGAGCGGTTCACCCCTCCACTTT. It codes for CAISVEGQGSGSPLHF.

The chain recombines TRBV5-1 with TRBJ2-5; possibly TRBD2 for D (6 bases). Looked up from germline, CDR1 is SGHRS and CDR2 is YFSETQ. The CDR3 totals 15 residues. V dropped 2 bases and J dropped 4 bases, with 15 bases sitting between them. The CDR3 region has the DNA TGCGCCAGCAGCTTTTACGGGACTCAGAGAGAGACCCAGTACTTC. Its protein is CASSFYGTQRETQYF.

The chain recombines TRBV29-1 with TRBJ1-6; D remains unclear. From germline, CDR1 is SQVTM and CDR2 ANQGSEA. The length of the CDR3 is 14 residues. The germline V and J ends were trimmed by 4 bases and 7 bases, with 14 bases remaining between them. The CDR3 protein is CSVVGKTRNSPLHF. CDR3 DNA: TGCAGCGTTGTCGGGAAAACTAGGAATTCACCCCTCCACTTT.

DNA of the CDR3: TGTGCCAGCACCACTGGGGGGGCCGCTTGGGCCCTCCACTTT. Translation: CASTTGGAAWALHF. The V call is TRBV2, the J call TRBJ1-6; a weak D match, TRBD1 (6 bases). The V and J ends lost 7 bases and 14 bases respectively, with 21 bases between them. Germline V gene sequence: CDR1 SNHLY, CDR2 FYNNEI. The CDR3 consists of 14 residues.

V usage is TRBV6-5 and J usage is TRBJ2-1, with 7 nucleotides matching TRBD1. This CDR3 is built from 16 residues. V shed 2 bases, J shed 2 bases, and the junction held 6 bases outside the gene matches. The germline gives CDR1 MNHEY, CDR2 SVGAGI. CDR3 protein: CASSYQPGTAYNEQFF. The CDR3 nucleotides read TGTGCCAGCAGTTACCAGCCCGGGACAGCCTACAATGAGCAGTTCTTC.

This chain connects TRBV20-1 to TRBJ1-6; 9 nucleotides match TRBD1. In germline, CDR1 is DFQATT, CDR2 SNEGSKA (reference sequence). Trimming took 4 bases from V and 10 from J; bases not matched to a gene: 8. The CDR3 is 14 residues long. The CDR3 DNA sequence: TGCAGTGCTATTGACGGGACAGGGCCCTCACCCCTCCACTTT. Protein: CSAIDGTGPSPLHF.

The gene calls are TRBV28 and TRBJ2-3, with TRBD2 matching 7 bases. J was trimmed by 5 bases and V by 7 bases; bases with no gene match: 3. Germline V gene lookup returns CDR1 MDHEN and CDR2 SYDVKM. CDR3 length equals 12 residues. This CDR3 is CASNPSGDTQYF. In DNA, the CDR3 is TGTGCCAGCAACCCTAGCGGAGATACGCAGTATTTT.

The rearrangement links TRBV7-9 to TRBJ1-2, with 7 bases identical to TRBD1. Germline assignment: CDR1 SEHNR and CDR2 FQNEAQ (reference sequence). The CDR3 runs to 15 residues. The trim removed 6 bases at V and 3 bases at J, leaving 10 bases unmatched. The CDR3 here is CASRPGQESDYGYTF. In nucleotides, the CDR3 is TGTGCCAGCAGACCAGGACAGGAGAGCGACTATGGCTACACCTTC.